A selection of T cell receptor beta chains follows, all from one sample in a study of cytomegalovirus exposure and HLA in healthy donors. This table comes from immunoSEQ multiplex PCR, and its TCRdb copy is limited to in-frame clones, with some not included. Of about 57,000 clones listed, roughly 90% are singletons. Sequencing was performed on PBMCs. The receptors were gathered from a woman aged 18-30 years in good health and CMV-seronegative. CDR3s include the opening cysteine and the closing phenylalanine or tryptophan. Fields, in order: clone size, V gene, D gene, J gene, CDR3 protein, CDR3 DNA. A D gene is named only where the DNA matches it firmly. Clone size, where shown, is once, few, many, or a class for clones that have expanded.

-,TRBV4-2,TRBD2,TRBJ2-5,CASSQDYTSGRETQYF,TGTGCCAGCAGCCAAGACTATACTAGCGGGCGGGAGACCCAGTACTTC
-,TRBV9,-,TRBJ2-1,CASSVVGSSIVNEQFF,TGTGCCAGCAGCGTAGTAGGCTCTAGCATCGTGAATGAGCAGTTCTTC
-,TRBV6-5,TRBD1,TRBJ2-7,CASSIRQGPQYF,TGTGCCAGCAGTATAAGACAGGGTCCGCAGTACTTC
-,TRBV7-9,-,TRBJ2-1,CASSFAAEQFF,TGTGCCAGCAGCTTTGCGGCGGAGCAGTTCTTC
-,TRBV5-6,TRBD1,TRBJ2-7,CASSFGTGVYEQYF,TGTGCCAGCAGCTTCGGGACAGGGGTCTACGAGCAGTACTTC
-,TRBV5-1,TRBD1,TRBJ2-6,CASSLRDSPSGANVLTF,TGCGCCAGCAGCTTGAGGGACAGCCCCTCTGGGGCCAACGTCCTGACTTTC
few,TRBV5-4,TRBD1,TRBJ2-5,CASSLEGQGRRETQYF,TGTGCCAGCAGCTTGGAGGGACAGGGAAGGAGGGAGACCCAGTACTTC
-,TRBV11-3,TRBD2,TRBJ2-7,CASSLSGGASYEQYF,TGTGCCAGCAGCTTAAGCGGGGGGGCCTCCTACGAGCAGTACTTC
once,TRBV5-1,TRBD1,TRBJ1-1,CASSWDSMNTEAFF,TGCGCCAGCAGCTGGGACAGTATGAACACTGAAGCTTTCTTT
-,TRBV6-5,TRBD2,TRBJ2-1,CASSRTSGRANEQFF,TGTGCCAGCAGCCGGACTAGCGGGAGGGCCAATGAGCAGTTCTTC
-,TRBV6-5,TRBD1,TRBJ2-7,CASSWRQGVGYEQYF,TGTGCCAGCAGTTGGCGACAGGGAGTAGGGTACGAGCAGTACTTC
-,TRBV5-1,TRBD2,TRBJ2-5,CASSRTSGLQETQYF,TGCGCCAGCAGCCGGACTAGCGGACTCCAAGAGACCCAGTACTTC
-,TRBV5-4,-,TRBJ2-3,CASSMRGGGFTDATQYF,TGTGCCAGCAGCATGAGAGGGGGGGGATTCACAGATGCTACGCAGTATTTT
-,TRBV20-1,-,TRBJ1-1,CSAGRGTEAFF,TGCAGTGCTGGACGGGGCACTGAAGCTTTCTTT
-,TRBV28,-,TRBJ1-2,CASSLSGQGPLNYGYTF,TGTGCCAGCAGTTTATCGGGCCAGGGGCCTCTTAACTATGGCTACACCTTC
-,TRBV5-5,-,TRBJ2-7,CASSFSDSNMQYF,TGTGCCAGCAGCTTCTCGGACAGCAATATGCAGTACTTC
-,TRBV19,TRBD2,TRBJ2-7,CASSMGLAGDEQYF,TGTGCCAGTAGTATGGGACTAGCGGGAGACGAGCAGTACTTC
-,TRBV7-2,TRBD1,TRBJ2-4,CASSFRGRGKNIQYF,TGTGCCAGCAGCTTCAGGGGGCGCGGCAAAAACATTCAGTACTTC
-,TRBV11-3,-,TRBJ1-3,CASSLGGGLSGNTIYF,TGTGCCAGCAGCTTAGGCGGCGGCCTCTCTGGAAACACCATATATTTT
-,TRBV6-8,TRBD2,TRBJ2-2,CASSGLDTGELFF,TGTGCCAGCAGTGGACTAGACACCGGGGAGCTGTTTTTT
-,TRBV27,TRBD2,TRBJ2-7,CASRTGLAGGSSYEQYF,TGTGCCAGCAGGACGGGACTAGCGGGAGGCAGCTCCTACGAGCAGTACTTC
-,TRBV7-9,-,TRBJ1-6,CASSLALSQGGSPLHF,TGTGCCAGCAGCTTAGCGCTGAGTCAGGGAGGTTCACCCCTCCACTTT
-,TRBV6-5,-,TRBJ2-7,CASISSAYYEQYF,TGTGCCAGCATATCTAGCGCCTACTACGAGCAGTACTTC
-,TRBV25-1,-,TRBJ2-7,CASSVAGTLSTYEQYF,TGTGCCAGCAGCGTAGCCGGGACACTCAGTACCTACGAGCAGTACTTC
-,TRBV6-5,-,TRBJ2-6,CASTRVSGANVLTF,TGTGCCAGCACCCGGGTGAGTGGGGCCAACGTCCTGACTTTC
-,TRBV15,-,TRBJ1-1,CATSSLQYTEAFF,TGTGCCACCAGCAGTCTTCAGTACACTGAAGCTTTCTTT
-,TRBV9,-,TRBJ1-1,CASSVAPRNTEAFF,TGTGCCAGCAGCGTAGCGCCCAGGAACACTGAAGCTTTCTTT
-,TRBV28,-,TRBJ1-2,CASSPPQALSYGYTF,TGTGCCAGCAGTCCGCCCCAGGCCCTTAGCTATGGCTACACCTTC
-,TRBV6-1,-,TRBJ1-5,CASSEIGLSNQPQHF,TGTGCCAGCAGTGAAATCGGACTTAGCAATCAGCCCCAGCATTTT
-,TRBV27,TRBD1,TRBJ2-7,CASSLGQGVGYEQYF,TGTGCCAGCAGTCTCGGACAGGGGGTAGGCTACGAGCAGTACTTC
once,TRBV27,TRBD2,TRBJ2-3,CASSLTTSGTRSDTQYF,TGTGCCAGCAGTTTGACTACTAGCGGTACCAGGTCAGATACGCAGTATTTT
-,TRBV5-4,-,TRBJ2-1,CASSPTSGRVQFF,TGTGCCAGCAGCCCGACTAGTGGTCGGGTGCAGTTCTTC
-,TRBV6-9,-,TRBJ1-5,CASSYRGNQPQHF,TGTGCCAGCAGTTACCGGGGGAATCAGCCCCAGCATTTT
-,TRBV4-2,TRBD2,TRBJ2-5,CASSQDRGGQETQYF,TGTGCCAGCAGCCAAGATCGGGGGGGCCAAGAGACCCAGTACTTC
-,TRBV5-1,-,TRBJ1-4,CASRLSNANEKLFF,TGCGCCAGCAGGTTATCTAACGCTAATGAAAAACTGTTTTTT
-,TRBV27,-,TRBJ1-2,CASKRQENLGYGYTF,TGTGCCAGCAAGCGACAGGAGAACTTAGGCTATGGCTACACCTTC
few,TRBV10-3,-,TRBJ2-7,CATTPGTVNEQYF,TGTGCCACGACTCCCGGGACTGTAAACGAGCAGTACTTC
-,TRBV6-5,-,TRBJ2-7,CASSRSRLGYEQYF,TGTGCCAGCAGTCGAAGCAGGCTCGGATACGAGCAGTACTTC
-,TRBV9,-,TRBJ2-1,CASSAGSQSYNEQFF,TGTGCCAGCAGCGCGGGGAGCCAATCATACAATGAGCAGTTCTTC
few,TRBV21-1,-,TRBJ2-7,CASSKVGQIPYEQYF,TGTGCCAGCAGCAAAGTTGGGCAGATTCCCTACGAGCAGTACTTC
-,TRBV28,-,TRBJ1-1,CASSPSVAGNTEAFF,TGTGCCAGCAGTCCCTCGGTGGCAGGCAACACTGAAGCTTTCTTT
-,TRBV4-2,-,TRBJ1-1,CASSQDVGGIRDTEAFF,TGTGCCAGCAGCCAAGATGTAGGGGGAATAAGGGACACTGAAGCTTTCTTT
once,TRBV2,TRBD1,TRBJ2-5,CASRSSGGPGETQYF,TGTGCCAGCAGAAGCTCAGGGGGTCCGGGTGAGACCCAGTACTTC
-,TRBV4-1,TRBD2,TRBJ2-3,CASSQDWASGSWVTDTQYF,TGCGCCAGCAGCCAAGATTGGGCTAGCGGGAGTTGGGTCACAGATACGCAGTATTTT
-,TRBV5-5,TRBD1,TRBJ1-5,CASSLQGNSNQPQHF,TGTGCCAGCAGCTTACAGGGGAATAGCAATCAGCCCCAGCATTTT
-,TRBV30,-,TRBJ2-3,CAWKNTGVTQYF,TGTGCCTGGAAGAATACGGGAGTCACGCAGTATTTT
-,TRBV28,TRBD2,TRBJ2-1,CATVGLAGIGEQFF,TGTGCCACAGTGGGGCTAGCGGGAATTGGTGAGCAGTTCTTC
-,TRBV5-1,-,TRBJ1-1,CASSLTGNTEAFF,TGCGCCAGCAGCTTGACAGGGAACACTGAAGCTTTCTTT
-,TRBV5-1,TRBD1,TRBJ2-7,CASSLVPPGQGTYEQYF,TGCGCCAGCAGCTTGGTCCCACCGGGACAGGGTACCTACGAGCAGTACTTC
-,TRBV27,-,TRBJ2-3,CASSLFQVTDTQYF,TGTGCCAGCAGTTTATTTCAGGTGACAGATACGCAGTATTTT
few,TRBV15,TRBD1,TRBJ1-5,CATSSRGEGNQPQHF,TGTGCCACCAGCAGCAGGGGGGAGGGCAATCAGCCCCAGCATTTT
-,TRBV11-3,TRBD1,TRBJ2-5,CASSLRGRETQYF,TGTGCCAGCAGCTTGAGGGGGCGAGAGACCCAGTACTTC
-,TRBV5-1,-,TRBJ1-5,CASSLSGNQPQHF,TGCGCCAGCAGCTTGTCCGGGAACCAGCCCCAGCATTTT
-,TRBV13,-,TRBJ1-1,CASSLGGWANTEAFF,TGTGCCAGCAGCTTAGGTGGTTGGGCCAACACTGAAGCTTTCTTT